The rows below give T cell receptor beta chains drawn from one sample of a study of CD8+CD57+ T cells in acquired aplastic anemia. TCRdb ran MiXCR on the reads and lists one entry per CDR3 protein. The sample lists 400,000 to 500,000 distinct CDR3 sequences; roughly 64% were seen once. The specimen was sorted CD4+, CD8+, or CD8+CD57+ T cells (not recorded which) from PBMCs. These receptors were collected from a human donor in good health, serving as a control. The CDR3 runs from the conserved cysteine through the conserved F or W. A D gene is named only where the DNA matches it firmly. Only some rows state a clone size, as once, few, many or a class for expanded clones.

>NA|TRBJ1-3|TRBV7-2|NA
TGTGCCAGCAGCCTCCTCGCGGCGGGGATCACCGTATCTTTT
CASSLLAAGITVSF
>NA|TRBJ1-1|TRBV19|many
TGTGCCAGTAGTATACGACGGGGGCAGAACACTGAAGCTTTCTTT
CASSIRRGQNTEAFF
>NA|TRBJ1-3|TRBV19|many
TGTGCCAGTACGGACACCGGTCGAAACACCATATATTTT
CASTDTGRNTIYF
>NA|TRBJ1-6|TRBV9|once
TGTGCCAGCAGCGTAGCCATCGACAATGAGCAGTTCTACTTT
CASSVAIDNEQFYF
>NA|TRBJ1-4|TRBV5-6|many
TGTGCCAGCAGCTTGCACGGCGACCCCGATGAAAAACTGTTTTTT
CASSLHGDPDEKLFF
>NA|TRBJ2-7|TRBV7-8|NA
TGTGCCAGCAGCTTAGATCCAGGGCCTGGAAACACCATATTC
CASSLDPGPGNTIF
>TRBD2|TRBJ2-1|TRBV7-3|many
TGTGCCAGCAGCTTACGCGGGGGGGCCTCCCCCTACAATGAGCAGTTCTTC
CASSLRGGASPYNEQFF
>NA|TRBJ2-7|TRBV20-1|NA
TGCAGTGCTAACTTGGGCCGAAATTCGCAGTACTTC
CSANLGRNSQYF
>TRBD1|TRBJ2-7|TRBV7-2|few
TGTGCCAGCAGCCTACAGGGGGCCTCCAATGAGCAGTTC
CASSLQGASNEQF
>NA|TRBJ1-5|TRBV19|many
TGTGCCAGTAGTCCGACAGGATTCAATCAGCCCCAGCATTTT
CASSPTGFNQPQHF
>NA|TRBJ1-2|TRBV12-5|NA
TGTGCCATCAACCCGCCCGACAGGAACTATGGCTACACCTTC
CAINPPDRNYGYTF
>TRBD1|TRBJ1-5|TRBV7-2|NA
TGTGCCAGCAGCTCAGGGGACAGTTACACAGATACGCAGCATTTT
CASSSGDSYTDTQHF
>TRBD1|TRBJ1-2|TRBV5-1|NA
TGCGCCAGCAGACCTGACAGGGACTATGGCTACACCTTC
CASRPDRDYGYTF
>NA|TRBJ1-2|TRBV7-2|many
TGTGCCAGCAGCCAAGAAGGGCCCTATGGCTACACCTTC
CASSQEGPYGYTF
>NA|TRBJ1-1|TRBV4-1|once
TGCGCCAGCAATAGTAGGACTGAAGCTTTCTTT
CASNSRTEAFF
>NA|TRBJ1-1|TRBV9|NA
TGTGCCAGCAGCGTAGAACTCCCTGAAGCTTTCTTT
CASSVELPEAFF
>NA|TRBJ1-1|TRBV7-2|NA
TGTGCCAGCAGCTTTCGGGGGAACACTGGAGCTGAATTT
CASSFRGNTGAEF
>TRBD1|TRBJ1-1|TRBV5-1|many
TGCGCCAGCAGCTGGGACGGGCAGGGGGTAAACACTGAAGCTTTCTTT
CASSWDGQGVNTEAFF
>TRBD1|TRBJ1-5|TRBV6-1|NA
TGTGCCAGCAGCCTCGTAGGGACAGATACGCAGCATTTT
CASSLVGTDTQHF
>NA|TRBJ1-2|TRBV29-1|many
TGCAGCGTTGAAGAGGGGCCCTGGACGGGCTACACCTTC
CSVEEGPWTGYTF
>TRBD1|TRBJ2-1|TRBV9|many
TGTGCCAGCAGCGTAGACAGGGGGCAAGATGAGCAGTTCTTC
CASSVDRGQDEQFF
>NA|TRBJ2-1|TRBV19|many
TGTGCCAGTAGTCCGTATAGGGGCAATGAGCAGTTCTTC
CASSPYRGNEQFF
>NA|TRBJ1-1|TRBV5-1|NA
TGCGCTAGTGGCTTGGAACGAGGAGAAACTGAAGCTTTCTTT
CASGLERGETEAFF
>TRBD1|TRBJ2-7|TRBV10-3|NA
TGTGCCACCGATCGGACAGGGGTCGGCGGGCAGTACTTC
CATDRTGVGGQYF
>NA|TRBJ2-7|TRBV12-3/TRBV12-4|many
TGTGCCAGCAGCGAGCCGAGGAGGGGCTACGAGCAGTACTTC
CASSEPRRGYEQYF
>NA|TRBJ2-7|TRBV12-3/TRBV12-4|once
TGTGCCAGCAGCCAAGGAAGCGCCTTATCCTACGAGCAGTACTTC
CASSQGSALSYEQYF
>NA|TRBJ2-3|TRBV29-1|many
TGCAGCGCGAGCGGCGGGGGCACAGATACGCAGTATTTT
CSASGGGTDTQYF
>NA|TRBJ2-5|TRBV20-1|NA
TGCAGTGCCAGCATCTCTGCTACAGAGACCCAGTACTTC
CSASISATETQYF
>TRBD1|TRBJ1-2|TRBV20-1|many
TGCAGTGCTAGAGGGGTAGGGACAGGGGCCTATGGCTACACCTTC
CSARGVGTGAYGYTF
>NA|TRBJ1-1|TRBV25-1|few
TGTGCCAGCGCACAGGGTTGGGACACTGAAGCTTTCTTT
CASAQGWDTEAFF
>NA|TRBJ2-7|TRBV11-2|NA
TGTGCCGGCAGCATGGACACAGGGACCTACGAGCAGTACTTC
CAGSMDTGTYEQYF